The T cell receptor beta chain under discussion was sequenced for a study of blood T cell repertoires in COVID-19. Study background: The United States, Italy and Spain provided the acute and convalescent COVID-19 samples. Nucleic acid was either cDNA or gDNA, and it came from T cells, B-cell-depleted T cells, or PBMCs.

CDR3 size: 15 residues. Trimming took 3 bases from V and 2 from J; bases not matched to a gene: 5. Germline V CDR1 and CDR2: KGHSH, LQKENI. Clones were sequenced by immunoSEQ multiplex PCR, and TCRdb holds only the in-frame ones, with some missing. The sample has almost 200,000 clones, 70% to 80% seen once. This chain uses TRBV18 with TRBJ2-5; 8 bases match TRBD1. The sequencing sample was made of peripheral blood. This clonotype originated in a woman between 35 and 50 years old with COVID-19, enrolled during active disease. CDR3 residues: CASSPARGPQETQYF. CDR3 coding DNA: TGTGCCAGCTCACCTGCCAGGGGGCCTCAAGAGACCCAGTACTTC.